What follows are 4 T cell receptor beta chains derived from one specimen sequenced in a study of early T cells in non-severe SARS-CoV-2 infection. TCRdb itself ran the 5' RACE reads through MiXCR, one entry per CDR3 protein. The sample includes some 49,000 distinct CDR3 sequences, approximately 12% of them seen just once. The source material was whole blood. The source is an adult who was a healthcare worker with PCR-confirmed SARS-CoV-2 infection or an uninfected control (not recorded which).

This clonotype showed up just a few times. The chain combines TRBV11-3 with TRBJ2-1; D gene uncertain. CDR1 and CDR2 (germline): SGHNT, YENEEA. The CDR3 is 12 amino acids. The V gene lost 2 bases and the J gene lost 7 bases, with 6 bases spanning the gap. CDR3 region: CASSLNTNEQFF. The CDR3 DNA sequence: TGTGCCAGCAGCTTAAATACAAATGAGCAGTTCTTC.

This clonotype was counted a few times. The chain links TRBV6-5 to TRBJ2-3; no clear D. Trimming shortened V by 2 bases and J by 0 bases, and 3 bases separated the two germline ends. From germline, CDR1 is MNHEY and CDR2 SVGAGI. CDR3 length equals 13 residues. The CDR3 loop is CASSYTSTDTQYF. CDR3 bases: TGTGCCAGCAGTTACACTAGCACAGATACGCAGTATTTT.

This clonotype was observed a handful of times. J is TRBJ1-5 and V is TRBV12-3 or TRBV12-4; 8 bases are shared with TRBD1. This CDR3 contains 14 residues. The V segment lost 5 bases and the J segment 6 bases; nucleotides outside the gene matches: 6. The CDR3 region is CASSLGQGGQPQHF. The CDR3 DNA reads TGTGCCAGCAGTCTCGGACAGGGAGGTCAGCCCCAGCATTTT.

This clonotype was seen a few times. The J gene is TRBJ2-7, the V gene TRBV27; weak D call: TRBD1 (5 bases). CDR1 is MNHEY, CDR2 SMNVEV, per germline (reference sequence). This CDR3 is built from 13 residues. V gave up 5 bases and J gave up 2 bases, with 10 bases separating them. The CDR3 DNA sequence: TGTGCCAGCAGTGCCCGACAGACCTACGAGCAGTACTTC. Amino acids: CASSARQTYEQYF.